The sequence of this TCR beta chain was determined in a study of human T cells and chemical hapten exposure. Whole-study findings and limits: TCRs above 1 in 1000 frequency did not change with DPC sensitization.

Time point: healthy volunteer bleed at 2 weeks. The starting material, unfractionated whole blood, was used for total RNA extraction. Single cDNA molecules in the library carried unique molecular identifiers attached during preparation. In the original workflow: Sample-level TCR yields exhibited a median of around 90,000, with a range of roughly 20,000 to 750,000. TCRdb called the RACE reads again in MiXCR, with one record for every CDR3 protein. The V and J calls here are based on TCRdb, not the publication. This repertoire shows 30,000 to 35,000 distinct CDR3 sequences, about 7.2% found once; its top ten account for 8% to 10%. On this clonotype: What it recognizes is unknown.

V was cut by 1 base and J by 6 bases, with 18 bases left in between. The germline CDR1 and CDR2 sequences are GTSNPN and SVGIG (reference sequence). This CDR3 comprises 15 residues. The rearrangement joins TRBV30 to TRBJ1-1; D may be TRBD1 (5 bases). Source material: whole blood. The TCR was taken from a human donor in good health. Some clones in this sample may be carry-over from other donors' samples. Here the CDR3 DNA reads TGTGCCTGGAGTGATCAGCCCACAGGTGGAGCTGAAGCTTTCTTT. It encodes CAWSDQPTGGAEAFF.